The 28 T cell receptor beta chains given below trace back to one sample, sequenced in a study of blood T cell repertoires in COVID-19. TCRdb's copy holds only in-frame clones and misses some; the assay was immunoSEQ multiplex PCR. The sample holds roughly 260,000 clones; less than 85% are singletons and the top ten take 2.5% to 3.5%. Specimen: peripheral blood. The receptors stem from a woman aged 18 to 35 with acute or convalescent COVID-19.

The chain has TRBV19 and TRBJ1-5; no definite D call. This CDR3 region has 13 residues. Germline V gene data show CDR1 as LNHDA and CDR2 as SQIVND (reference sequence). V shed 4 bases and J shed 5 bases, with 9 bases lying between them. The CDR3 bases are TGTGCCAGTAGTAACAGACGAGATCAGCCCCAGCATTTT. Its translation: CASSNRRDQPQHF. The complete variable domain, with remaining parts taken from reference TRBV19 and TRBJ1-5, reads DGGITQSPKYLFRKEGQNVTLSCEQNLNHDAMYWYRQDPGQGLRLIYYSQIVNDFQKGDIAEGYSVSREKKESFPLTVTSAQKNPTAFYLCASSNRRDQPQHFGDGTRLSIL.

The chain carries TRBV7-8 and TRBJ2-5, with 8 bases matching TRBD2. Looked up from germline, CDR1 is SGHVS and CDR2 is FQNEAQ. With V trimmed by 4 bases and J by 1 base, 8 bases remained unmatched. This CDR3 is built from 16 residues. The CDR3: CASSSRGLAAQETQYF. CDR3 in DNA: TGTGCCAGCAGCTCGAGAGGACTAGCAGCCCAAGAGACCCAGTACTTC.

This chain uses TRBV2 with TRBJ2-5; D uncertain. Trimming removed 8 bases from V and 5 bases from J, with 9 bases in between. The CDR3 sequence is 11 residues long. Per the germline V gene, CDR1 is SNHLY and CDR2 is FYNNEI. CDR3 loop: CASQLSETQYF. The CDR3 DNA sequence: TGTGCCAGCCAACTTAGCGAGACCCAGTACTTC.

This chain joins TRBV6-1 and TRBJ1-4; 7 positions match TRBD1. With V trimmed by 1 base and J by 7 bases, 9 bases remained unmatched. Per germline, CDR1 MNHNS and CDR2 SASEGT. CDR3 length equals 16 residues. CDR3 sequence (DNA): TGTGCCAGCAGTGAAGTAGTGGGGCAGGGGGGTGAAAAACTGTTTTTT. It is translated as CASSEVVGQGGEKLFF.

This chain joins TRBV27 and TRBJ2-7; 8 bases map to TRBD1. Germline V lookup: CDR1 MNHEY, CDR2 SMNVEV (reference sequence). The V gene end was trimmed by 3 bases and the J gene end by 2 bases; junction bases not matched to a gene: 15. The CDR3 totals 18 residues. CDR3 in amino acids: CASSLESGTGPPPYEQYF. CDR3 DNA sequence: TGTGCCAGCAGTTTGGAGTCGGGGACAGGACCACCCCCCTACGAGCAGTACTTC.

This rearrangement joins TRBV9 to TRBJ1-2, with TRBD1 matching over 7 bases. Looked up from germline, CDR1 is SGDLS and CDR2 is YYNGEE. The CDR3 loop spans 12 amino acids. V shed 5 bases, J shed 8 bases, and the junction held 6 bases outside the gene matches. CDR3: CASRTGNGGYTF. The CDR3 DNA follows: TGTGCCAGCAGGACAGGGAATGGGGGCTACACCTTC.

V and J are TRBV6-5 and TRBJ1-1; 7 nucleotides match TRBD1. The CDR3 has 14 amino acids. V dropped 2 bases and J dropped 6; count of bases not matched to a gene: 6. Germline CDR1 is MNHEY and CDR2 is SVGAGI. The CDR3 here is CASSYTGAAAEAFF. DNA of the CDR3: TGTGCCAGCAGTTACACAGGGGCGGCGGCTGAAGCTTTCTTT.

The chain couples TRBV6-5 to TRBJ1-5; 7 nucleotides agree with TRBD1. V lost 7 bases and J lost 7; bases outside the gene matches: 13. CDR3 length: 15 amino acids. Germline V CDR1 and CDR2: MNHEY, SVGAGI. The CDR3 reads CASNRNRGSGQPQHF. CDR3 nucleotide sequence: TGTGCCAGCAACCGAAACAGGGGATCGGGACAGCCCCAGCATTTT.

This clone was observed a few times. The rearrangement links TRBV6-2 or TRBV6-3 to TRBJ2-3, with D possibly being TRBD2 (6 bases). CDR1 and CDR2 from the germline V gene are MNHEY and SVGEGT. CDR3 length: 15 amino acids. V was shortened by 6 bases and J by 2 bases, with 15 bases between the two germline ends. The CDR3 nucleotides are TGTGCCAGCAGCCCAGGAGCGGGCCCCACAGATACGCAGTATTTT. Its protein is CASSPGAGPTDTQYF.

The chain links TRBV3-1 (or the pseudogene TRBV3-2) to TRBJ1-6; D gene ambiguous. The CDR3 has 16 residues. Trimming removed 4 bases at V and 7 bases at J, with 17 bases between. CDR1 is LGHDT, CDR2 YNNKEL, per germline (reference sequence). This CDR3 is CASSPGWGGANSPLHF. CDR3 nucleotides: TGTGCCAGCAGCCCCGGCTGGGGAGGAGCGAATTCACCCCTCCACTTT.

The gene calls are TRBV6-6 and TRBJ1-2, with D maybe TRBD1 (5 bases). V was shortened by 6 bases and J by 4 bases, with 18 bases between the two germline ends. The CDR3 has 15 amino acids. Looked up from germline, CDR1 is MNHNY and CDR2 is SVGAGI (reference sequence). This chain's CDR3 is CASSPPTGQGYGYTF. The CDR3 nucleotides are TGTGCCAGCAGCCCCCCGACCGGGCAGGGCTATGGCTACACCTTC.

The V call is TRBV3-1 (or the pseudogene TRBV3-2), the J call TRBJ2-1; D possibly corresponds to TRBD2 (5 bases). Germline V gives CDR1 LGHDT, CDR2 YNNKEL (reference sequence). There are 14 residues in the CDR3. The V and J ends lost 6 bases and 1 base respectively, with 10 bases between them. CDR3 sequence: CASRKRGSYNEQFF. CDR3 nucleotides: TGTGCCAGCAGGAAACGGGGTTCCTACAATGAGCAGTTCTTC.

V usage is TRBV6-5 and J usage is TRBJ1-2; D is possibly TRBD1 (5 bases). The V gene lost 6 bases and the J gene lost 1 base, with 9 bases spanning the gap. From germline, CDR1 is MNHEY and CDR2 SVGAGI. The CDR3 consists of 13 residues. The CDR3 sequence: CASRRDSNYGYTF. In DNA, the CDR3 is TGTGCCAGCAGGCGAGACAGTAACTATGGCTACACCTTC.

This chain links TRBV9 with TRBJ1-2, with D possibly TRBD1 on 5 matching bases. Germline loops: CDR1 SGDLS, CDR2 YYNGEE. The CDR3 has 15 residues. Trimming took 4 bases from V and 4 from J, leaving 17 bases between them. DNA of the CDR3: TGTGCCAGCAGCCCCGACAGTCCTCTCCTCTATGGCTACACCTTC. Its translation is CASSPDSPLLYGYTF.

This clone showed up just once. DNA of the CDR3: TGCGCCAGCAGCTTGGGTGCCACAGGGGGGAACACTGAAGCTTTCTTT. It translates to CASSLGATGGNTEAFF. The gene calls are TRBV5-1 and TRBJ1-1, with TRBD1 matching over 8 bases. CDR3 length equals 16 residues. The germline gives CDR1 SGHRS, CDR2 YFSETQ. V was clipped by 0 bases and J by 1 base; unmatched bases: 5.

The J gene is TRBJ2-3, the V gene TRBV29-1; D possibly corresponds to TRBD2 (5 bases). The V gene lost 3 bases and the J gene lost 4 bases, with 14 bases spanning the gap. The germline V gene encodes CDR1 SQVTM and CDR2 ANQGSEA. This CDR3 has 14 amino acids. As DNA, the CDR3 is TGCAGCGTTGATTCCGGGGAGAGGGCAGATACGCAGTATTTT. This sequence encodes CSVDSGERADTQYF.

The chain couples TRBV7-9 to TRBJ1-1, with TRBD1 identical over 8 bases. Germline V gene sequence: CDR1 SEHNR, CDR2 FQNEAQ (reference sequence). There are 14 residues in the CDR3. With 5 bases clipped from V and 10 bases from J, the junction kept 12 bases outside the gene matches. Written as DNA, the CDR3 is TGTGCCAGCAGCCCAGCCCCAGGGGGCGTTGGAGCTTTCTTT. Residues: CASSPAPGGVGAFF.

This chain links TRBV5-6 with TRBJ1-6; 7 nucleotides agree with TRBD1. The V segment lost 4 bases and the J segment 7 bases; nucleotides outside the gene matches: 5. Germline loops: CDR1 SGHDT, CDR2 YYEEEE. The CDR3 has 14 residues. The CDR3 DNA reads as TGTGCCAGCAGCGACGGGACAGTCAATTCACCCCTCCACTTT. Its protein product is CASSDGTVNSPLHF.

V and J are TRBV30 and TRBJ2-7; 9 bases map to TRBD1. Germline assignment: CDR1 GTSNPN and CDR2 SVGIG (reference sequence). The V segment lost 2 bases and the J segment 6 bases; nucleotides outside the gene matches: 8. This CDR3 region has 14 residues. This CDR3 is CAWSQGTGFSEQYF. DNA for the CDR3: TGTGCCTGGAGTCAGGGGACAGGGTTCTCCGAGCAGTACTTC.

V gene TRBV25-1 combines with J gene TRBJ2-2; 7 nucleotides line up with TRBD1. This CDR3 region has 13 residues. Germline CDR1 MGHDK, CDR2 SYGVNS. Trimming cost V 6 bases and J 6 bases; bases outside gene matches: 4. The CDR3 DNA reads as TGTGCCAGCAGGGAGACAGGGTCCGGGGAGCTGTTTTTT. It encodes CASRETGSGELFF.

About this clone: The sample carries other DNA sequences with the same CDR3. The chain uses TRBV28 and TRBJ1-2, with 7 bases fitting TRBD1. The CDR3 loop spans 12 amino acids. Germline V gene sequence: CDR1 MDHEN, CDR2 SYDVKM. The J segment lost 5 bases and the V segment lost 4 bases, leaving 1 base of the junction unmatched. The CDR3 nucleotides are TGTGCCAGCAGTTCGACAGGGTATGGCTACACCTTC. Translated, it gives CASSSTGYGYTF.

The gene calls are TRBV12-3 or TRBV12-4 and TRBJ2-2; no definite D call. Trimming left V 6 bases short and J 6 bases short, with 11 bases between. The CDR3 sequence is 13 residues long. The CDR3 protein is CASRASGPGELFF. In DNA, the CDR3 is TGTGCCAGCAGGGCTAGTGGCCCCGGGGAGCTGTTTTTT.

The rearrangement joins TRBV28 to TRBJ1-5, with 8 bases identical to TRBD1. After removal of 7 bases from V and 4 bases from J, the junction contained 9 bases not matched to a gene. The CDR3 loop spans 15 amino acids. The germline CDR1 and CDR2 sequences are MDHEN and SYDVKM. The chain's CDR3 is CASTSLDRENQPQHF. The CDR3 DNA follows: TGTGCCAGCACCTCATTGGACAGGGAGAATCAGCCCCAGCATTTT.

The rearrangement joins TRBV19 to TRBJ2-7, with TRBD2 identical over 7 bases. The ends lost 3 bases at V and 5 bases at J; junction bases unmatched: 1. The length of the CDR3 is 12 residues. CDR1 and CDR2 from the germline V gene are LNHDA and SQIVND (reference sequence). The CDR3 DNA reads as TGTGCCAGTAGTATTCGGGGGGACGAGCAGTACTTC. Residues: CASSIRGDEQYF. The complete variable domain, with remaining parts taken from reference TRBV19 and TRBJ2-7, reads DGGITQSPKYLFRKEGQNVTLSCEQNLNHDAMYWYRQDPGQGLRLIYYSQIVNDFQKGDIAEGYSVSREKKESFPLTVTSAQKNPTAFYLCASSIRGDEQYFGPGTRLTVT.

The V call is TRBV5-1, the J call TRBJ2-1; 11 nucleotides align to TRBD2. This CDR3 is built from 16 residues. Trimming removed 4 bases from V and 9 bases from J; junction bases left unmatched: 12. Germline lookup yields CDR1 SGHRS and CDR2 YFSETQ. CDR3 protein: CASSGKLAGDSGEQFF. CDR3 bases: TGCGCCAGCAGCGGAAAACTAGCGGGAGATTCGGGTGAGCAGTTCTTC.

The rearrangement uses TRBV30 and TRBJ2-1; D ambiguous. The CDR3 length is 12 residues. Germline V lookup: CDR1 GTSNPN, CDR2 SVGIG (reference sequence). V was cut by 3 bases and J by 9 bases, with 12 bases left in between. CDR3 nucleotides: TGTGCCTGGAGCCACGGTTTAACTGAGCAGTTCTTC. As protein: CAWSHGLTEQFF.

V gene TRBV7-3 combines with J gene TRBJ2-7; D is perhaps TRBD2 (7 bases). The germline V and J ends were trimmed by 0 bases and 3 bases, with 15 bases remaining between them. CDR3 size: 16 residues. Germline V lookup: CDR1 SGHTA, CDR2 FQGTGA. CDR3 loop: CASSLTTGGLVYEQYF. CDR3 bases: TGTGCCAGCAGCTTAACGACCGGGGGGCTAGTCTACGAGCAGTACTTC.

The chain combines TRBV6-2 or TRBV6-3 with TRBJ1-4; no definite D call. The CDR3 spans 16 residues. The germline V gene has CDR1 MNHEY and CDR2 SVGEGT. The V end lost 5 bases, the J end lost 5 bases, and 18 bases lay between the germline ends. The CDR3 is CASSPVRPDSNEKLFF. CDR3 coding DNA: TGTGCCAGCAGTCCCGTTCGGCCAGACTCAAATGAAAAACTGTTTTTT.